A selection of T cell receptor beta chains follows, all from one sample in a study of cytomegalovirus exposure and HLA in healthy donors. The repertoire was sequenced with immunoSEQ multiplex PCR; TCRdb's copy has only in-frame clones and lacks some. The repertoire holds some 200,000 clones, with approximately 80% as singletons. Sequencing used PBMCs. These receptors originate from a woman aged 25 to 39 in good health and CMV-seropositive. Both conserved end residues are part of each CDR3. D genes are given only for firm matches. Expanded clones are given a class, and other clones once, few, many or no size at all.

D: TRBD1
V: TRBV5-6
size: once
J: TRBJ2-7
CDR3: CASTRQGRNDEQYF
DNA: TGTGCCAGCACCCGACAGGGCAGGAACGACGAGCAGTACTTC

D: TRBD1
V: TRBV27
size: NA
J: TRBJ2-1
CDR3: CASSADRGGYNEQFF
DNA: TGTGCCAGCAGTGCGGACAGGGGAGGGTACAATGAGCAGTTCTTC

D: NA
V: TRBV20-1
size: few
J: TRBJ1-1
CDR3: CSAGRGTEAFF
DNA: TGCAGTGCCGGGAGAGGAACTGAAGCTTTCTTT

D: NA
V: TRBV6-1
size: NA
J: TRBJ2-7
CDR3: CASSAAGTYEQYF
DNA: TGTGCCAGCAGTGCGGCGGGGACCTACGAGCAGTACTTC

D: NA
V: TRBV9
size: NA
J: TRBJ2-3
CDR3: CASSLTGSSSTDTQYF
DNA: TGTGCCAGCAGCCTAACAGGGTCGAGTAGCACAGATACGCAGTATTTT

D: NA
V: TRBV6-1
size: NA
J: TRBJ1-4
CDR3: CASSEGGHPTNEKLFF
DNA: TGTGCCAGCAGTGAAGGGGGCCATCCAACTAATGAAAAACTGTTTTTT

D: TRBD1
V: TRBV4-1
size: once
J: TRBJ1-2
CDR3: CASSPGQGRGYNYGYTF
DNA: TGCGCCAGCAGCCCGGGACAGGGGAGGGGGTATAACTATGGCTACACCTTC

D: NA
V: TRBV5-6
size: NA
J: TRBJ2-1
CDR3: CASRLSNEQFF
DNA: TGTGCCAGCAGACTCTCCAATGAGCAGTTCTTC

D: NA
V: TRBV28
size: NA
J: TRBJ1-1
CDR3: CASREALNTEAFF
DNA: TGTGCCAGCAGAGAAGCACTGAACACTGAAGCTTTCTTT

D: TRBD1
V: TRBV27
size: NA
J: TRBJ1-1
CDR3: CASSLFDRATEAFF
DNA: TGTGCCAGCAGTTTGTTCGACAGGGCCACTGAAGCTTTCTTT

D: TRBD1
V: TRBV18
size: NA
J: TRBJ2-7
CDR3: CASSPYDRGDEQYF
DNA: TGTGCCAGCTCACCATACGACAGGGGGGACGAGCAGTACTTC

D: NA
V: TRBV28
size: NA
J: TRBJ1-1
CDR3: CASRFRQAEAFF
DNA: TGTGCCAGCAGATTTCGACAGGCTGAAGCTTTCTTT

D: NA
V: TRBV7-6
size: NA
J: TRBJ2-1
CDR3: CASSPQEANEQFF
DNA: TGTGCCAGCAGCCCCCAGGAGGCCAATGAGCAGTTCTTC

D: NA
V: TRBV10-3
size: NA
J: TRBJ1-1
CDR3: CAISERPSMTFF
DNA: TGTGCCATCAGTGAACGGCCTAGCATGACTTTCTTT

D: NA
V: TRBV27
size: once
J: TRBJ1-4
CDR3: CASKRVEATNEKLFF
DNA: TGTGCCAGCAAACGGGTGGAGGCAACTAATGAAAAACTGTTTTTT

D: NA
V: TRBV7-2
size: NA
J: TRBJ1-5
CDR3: CASNDFNQPQHF
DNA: TGTGCCAGCAATGACTTCAATCAGCCCCAGCATTTT

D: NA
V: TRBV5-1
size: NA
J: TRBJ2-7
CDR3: CASSLQAGKPYEQYF
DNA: TGCGCCAGCAGCTTGCAGGCAGGGAAGCCCTACGAGCAGTACTTC

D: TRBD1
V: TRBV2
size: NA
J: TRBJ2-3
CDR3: CASSKTRGLRTDTQYF
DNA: TGTGCCAGCAGTAAGACCAGGGGGTTGAGAACAGATACGCAGTATTTT

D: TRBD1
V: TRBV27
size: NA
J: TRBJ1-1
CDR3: CASHAPGQGWTEAFF
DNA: TGTGCCAGTCACGCACCGGGACAGGGTTGGACTGAAGCTTTCTTT

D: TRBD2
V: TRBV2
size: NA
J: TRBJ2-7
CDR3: CASSQAGDITYEQYF
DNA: TGTGCCAGCTCCCAAGCGGGAGATATCACCTACGAGCAGTACTTC

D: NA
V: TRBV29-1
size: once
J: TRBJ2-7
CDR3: CSVEDNYGSEYEQYF
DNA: TGCAGCGTTGAAGATAATTACGGTAGCGAGTACGAGCAGTACTTC

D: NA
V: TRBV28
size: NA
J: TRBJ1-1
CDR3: CASSTDGAVNTEAFF
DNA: TGTGCCAGCAGCACAGATGGGGCGGTGAACACTGAAGCTTTCTTT

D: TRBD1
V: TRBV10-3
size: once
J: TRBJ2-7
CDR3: CAISTIFQGASYEQYF
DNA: TGTGCCATCAGTACGATTTTTCAGGGGGCCTCCTACGAGCAGTACTTC

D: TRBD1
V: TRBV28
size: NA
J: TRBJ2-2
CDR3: CASGTGTGVSTGELFF
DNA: TGTGCCAGCGGCACCGGGACAGGGGTGAGCACCGGGGAGCTGTTTTTT

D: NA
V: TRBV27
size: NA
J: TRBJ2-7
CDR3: CASSFRLLPGYEQYF
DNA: TGTGCCAGCAGTTTCCGCCTTCTGCCGGGGTACGAGCAGTACTTC

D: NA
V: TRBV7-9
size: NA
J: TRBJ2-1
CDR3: CASSLAGVGTYNEQFF
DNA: TGTGCCAGCAGCTTAGCGGGAGTAGGTACCTACAATGAGCAGTTCTTC

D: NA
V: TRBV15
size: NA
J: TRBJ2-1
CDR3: CATSRGGTVIHNEQFF
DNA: TGTGCCACCAGCAGAGGCGGGACAGTAATCCACAATGAGCAGTTCTTC

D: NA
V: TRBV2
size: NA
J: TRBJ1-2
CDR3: CASSDLRGIYGYTF
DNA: TGTGCCAGCAGTGACCTAAGGGGGATCTATGGCTACACCTTC

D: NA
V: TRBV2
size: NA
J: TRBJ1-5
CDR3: CASSLQMNNQPQHF
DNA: TGTGCCAGCAGTTTACAGATGAACAATCAGCCCCAGCATTTT

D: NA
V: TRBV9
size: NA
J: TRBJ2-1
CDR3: CASSADRGSYNEQFF
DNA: TGTGCCAGCAGCGCCGACCGAGGCTCCTACAATGAGCAGTTCTTC

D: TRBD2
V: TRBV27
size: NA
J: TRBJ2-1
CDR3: CASSLTGGYNEQFF
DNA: TGTGCCAGCAGTTTAACGGGGGGCTACAATGAGCAGTTCTTC

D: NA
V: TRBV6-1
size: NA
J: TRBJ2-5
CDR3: CASSELARSAQTQYF
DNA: TGTGCCAGCAGTGAATTGGCTAGAAGTGCTCAGACCCAGTACTTC

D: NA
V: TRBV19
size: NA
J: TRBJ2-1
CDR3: CASSLDRREQFF
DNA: TGTGCCAGTAGCCTTGACAGGCGGGAGCAGTTCTTC

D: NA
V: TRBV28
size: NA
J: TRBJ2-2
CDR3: CASSLRGYGELFF
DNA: TGTGCCAGCAGTTTACGGGGGTACGGGGAGCTGTTTTTT

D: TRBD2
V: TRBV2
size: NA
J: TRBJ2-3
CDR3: CASTSGTSDTQYF
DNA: TGTGCCAGCACTAGCGGGACCTCAGATACGCAGTATTTT

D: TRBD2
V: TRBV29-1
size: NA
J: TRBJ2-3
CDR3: CSVEDLPSGGADTQYF
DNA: TGCAGCGTTGAAGATCTTCCTAGCGGGGGGGCGGATACGCAGTATTTT

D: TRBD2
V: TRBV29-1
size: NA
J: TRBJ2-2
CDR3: CSVLAGGPTGELFF
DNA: TGCAGCGTATTGGCGGGAGGACCCACCGGGGAGCTGTTTTTT

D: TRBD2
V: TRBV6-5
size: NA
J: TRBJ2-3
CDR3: CASGFAGGSTQYF
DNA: TGTGCCAGCGGTTTTGCGGGAGGGTCCACGCAGTATTTT

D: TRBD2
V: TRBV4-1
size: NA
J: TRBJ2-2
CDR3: CASSQDPAGAGNTGELFF
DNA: TGCGCCAGCAGCCAAGATCCTGCGGGAGCCGGAAACACCGGGGAGCTGTTTTTT

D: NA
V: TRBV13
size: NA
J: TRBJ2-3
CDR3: CASSHRENTQYF
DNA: TGTGCCAGCAGCCACCGGGAAAATACGCAGTATTTT

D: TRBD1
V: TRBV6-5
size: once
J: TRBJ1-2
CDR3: CASSDREERGYTF
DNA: TGTGCCAGCAGTGACAGGGAGGAGCGGGGCTACACCTTC

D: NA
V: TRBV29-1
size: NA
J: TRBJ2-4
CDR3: CSVESDRDIQYF
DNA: TGCAGCGTTGAGAGTGACAGAGACATTCAGTACTTC

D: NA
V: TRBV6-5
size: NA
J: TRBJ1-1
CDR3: CASSSQAVAEAFF
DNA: TGTGCCAGCAGTTCACAGGCGGTGGCTGAAGCTTTCTTT

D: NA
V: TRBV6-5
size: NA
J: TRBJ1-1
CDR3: CATRQDGNTEAFF
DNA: TGTGCCACCCGACAGGACGGGAACACTGAAGCTTTCTTT

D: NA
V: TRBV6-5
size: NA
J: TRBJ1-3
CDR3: CASRQSFSGNTIYF
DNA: TGTGCCAGCAGGCAAAGCTTCTCTGGAAACACCATATATTTT

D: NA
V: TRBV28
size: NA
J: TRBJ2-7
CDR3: CASTDGTNYEQYF
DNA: TGTGCCAGCACCGATGGGACAAACTACGAGCAGTACTTC

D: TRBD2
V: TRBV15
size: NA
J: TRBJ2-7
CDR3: CATSRVAGGIGEQYF
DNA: TGTGCCACCAGCAGAGTAGCGGGAGGTATTGGCGAGCAGTACTTC

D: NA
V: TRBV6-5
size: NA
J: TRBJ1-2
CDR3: CASSRTARNYGYTF
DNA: TGTGCCAGCAGTAGGACAGCAAGGAACTATGGCTACACCTTC

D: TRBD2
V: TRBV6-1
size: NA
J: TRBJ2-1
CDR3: CASSGTSGIGEQFF
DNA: TGTGCCAGCAGTGGGACTAGCGGGATCGGTGAGCAGTTCTTC

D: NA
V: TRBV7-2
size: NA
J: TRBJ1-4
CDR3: CAIAGDNEKLFF
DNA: TGTGCCATCGCGGGAGATAATGAAAAACTGTTTTTT

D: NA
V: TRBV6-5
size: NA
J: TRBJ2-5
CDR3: CASSYSGGLETQYF
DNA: TGTGCCAGCAGTTACTCAGGGGGTCTGGAGACCCAGTACTTC

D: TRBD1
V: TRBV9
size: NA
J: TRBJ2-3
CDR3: CASSTGGTDTQYF
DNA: TGTGCCAGCAGTACAGGGGGCACAGATACGCAGTATTTT

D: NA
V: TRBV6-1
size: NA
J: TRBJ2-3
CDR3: CASRDSHPRTDTQYF
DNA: TGTGCCAGCAGAGACTCCCATCCCCGCACAGATACGCAGTATTTT

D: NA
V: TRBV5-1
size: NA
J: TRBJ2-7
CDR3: CASSLGGTDYYEQYF
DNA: TGCGCCAGCAGCTTGGGGGGGACGGACTACTACGAGCAGTACTTC

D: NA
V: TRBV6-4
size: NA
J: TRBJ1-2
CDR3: CASSDSSGNNYGYTF
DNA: TGTGCCAGCAGTGACTCGTCAGGGAATAACTATGGCTACACCTTC